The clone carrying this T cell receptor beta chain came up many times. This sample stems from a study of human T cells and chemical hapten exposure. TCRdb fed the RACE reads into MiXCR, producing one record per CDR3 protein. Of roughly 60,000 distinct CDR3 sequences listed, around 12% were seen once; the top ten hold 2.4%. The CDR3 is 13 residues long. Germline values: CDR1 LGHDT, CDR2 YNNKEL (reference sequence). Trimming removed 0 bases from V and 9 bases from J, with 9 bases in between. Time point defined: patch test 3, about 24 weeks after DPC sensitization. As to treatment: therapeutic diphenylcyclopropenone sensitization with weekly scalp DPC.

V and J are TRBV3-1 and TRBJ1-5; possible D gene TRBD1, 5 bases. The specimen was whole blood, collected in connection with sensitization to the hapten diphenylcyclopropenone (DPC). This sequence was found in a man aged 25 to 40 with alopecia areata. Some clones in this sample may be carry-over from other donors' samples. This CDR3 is CASSQEGRGPQHF. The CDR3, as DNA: TGTGCCAGCAGCCAAGAAGGAAGGGGGCCCCAGCATTTT.